This T cell receptor beta chain comes out of a study of T cell repertoires in cytomegalovirus infection. At the level of the study: Recently identified HLA-C-restricted CMV epitopes were used, and well-studied HLA-B-restricted CMV epitopes were used as well. From public TCR beta signatures came an indication of both CMV infection and matching HLA type.

Per germline, CDR1 MNHNS and CDR2 SASEGT. V lost 4 bases and J lost 6; bases outside the gene matches: 13. CDR3 length equals 17 residues. Study-wide findings and caveats: HLA-C-restricted, CMV-specific TCR beta clonotypes were dominant ex vivo.

One entry per CDR3 protein results from TCRdb running MiXCR on the reads. The data hold some 900,000 distinct CDR3 sequences, with less than 35% observed a single time. This clonotype has more than one count but fewer than ten. Its antigen is unidentified. This sample comprised cultured CD8+ T cells from PBMCs, obtained from culture after CMV antigen stimulation. The clonotype was recovered from a human donor in good health (CMV status not recorded). Some clones in this sample may be carry-over from other donors' samples. The genes are TRBV6-1 and TRBJ2-2, with 8 bases aligning to TRBD2. The CDR3 bases are TGTGCCAGCAGTGTCCGGCGGGGGGAGTTGGGTGCCGGGGAGCTGTTTTTT. Translation: CASSVRRGELGAGELFF.